A single sample is the source of the 32 T cell receptor beta chains below, sequenced in a study of cytomegalovirus exposure and HLA in healthy donors. PCR amplification relied on 60 Vbeta primers (plus 13 Jbeta primers). TCRdb's table, derived via immunoSEQ multiplex PCR, lists solely in-frame clones and lacks some. This sample has about 110,000 clones; roughly three quarters occur once, and the top ten carry 5.5% to 7%. Material for sequencing was PBMCs. These receptors all come from a man in his thirties or forties in good health and CMV-seropositive.

The rearrangement uses TRBV6-1 and TRBJ1-4; 8 nucleotides line up with TRBD1. Germline assignment: CDR1 MNHNS and CDR2 SASEGT. The CDR3 sequence is 15 residues long. J gave up 3 bases and V 4 bases, and 4 bases lay outside the gene matches. The chain's CDR3 is CASSALTGANEKLFF. DNA for the CDR3: TGTGCCAGCAGTGCTTTGACAGGGGCTAATGAAAAACTGTTTTTT.

The V gene is TRBV7-9, the J gene TRBJ1-5; tentative D call: TRBD1 (5 bases). Deletions cut 5 bases from V and 5 bases from J, with 13 bases between. In germline, CDR1 is SEHNR, CDR2 FQNEAQ (reference sequence). The CDR3 covers 14 residues. The CDR3 bases are TGTGCCAGCAGCCCGCAGGGAGGGGATCAGCCCCAGCATTTT. It is translated as CASSPQGGDQPQHF.

The genes are TRBV5-6 and TRBJ1-5, with a possible D match to TRBD1 (5 bases). Germline assignment: CDR1 SGHDT and CDR2 YYEEEE. V was trimmed by 1 base and J by 2 bases, leaving 7 bases between them. The CDR3 consists of 14 residues. The CDR3 DNA sequence: TGTGCCAGCAGCTTGTCCAGGGGCAATCAGCCCCAGCATTTT. It encodes CASSLSRGNQPQHF.

The rearrangement links TRBV9 to TRBJ2-5; TRBD2 matches 8 bases. The V and J ends lost 0 bases and 2 bases, in that order; junction bases with no gene match: 6. Germline CDR1 SGDLS, CDR2 YYNGEE. This CDR3 is 16 amino acids long. CDR3 nucleotides: TGTGCCAGCAGCGTAGGAGGTAGCGGGGCTCAAGAGACCCAGTACTTC. As protein: CASSVGGSGAQETQYF.

The chain has TRBV5-1 and TRBJ1-1, with TRBD1 matching 7 bases. CDR1 and CDR2 (germline): SGHRS, YFSETQ. V shed 0 bases and J 0 bases; nucleotides not matched to a gene: 5. The CDR3 extends over 16 amino acids. CDR3 loop: CASSLVEGALNTEAFF. CDR3 sequence (DNA): TGCGCCAGCAGCTTGGTGGAGGGGGCACTGAACACTGAAGCTTTCTTT. Looking up the rest from reference TRBV5-1 and TRBJ1-1 gives the full variable domain: KAGVTQTPRYLIKTRGQQVTLSCSPISGHRSVSWYQQTPGQGLQFLFEYFSETQRNKGNFPGRFSGRQFSNSRSEMNVSTLELGDSALYLCASSLVEGALNTEAFFGQGTRLTVV.

The chain uses TRBV11-3 and TRBJ2-7; 7 bases agree with TRBD2. Germline lookup yields CDR1 SGHNT and CDR2 YENEEA. With V trimmed by 3 bases and J by 6 bases, 2 bases remained unmatched. The CDR3 is 12 amino acids. The CDR3 loop reads CASSLGGVEQYF. The DNA for the CDR3 is TGTGCCAGCAGCTTGGGAGGGGTCGAGCAGTACTTC.

J is TRBJ2-7 and V is TRBV19, with 12 nucleotides matching TRBD2. J lost 1 base, V lost 5 bases, and 3 bases had no gene match. Germline V gives CDR1 LNHDA, CDR2 SQIVND (reference sequence). The CDR3 contains 15 residues. CDR3: CASSFGLAGSYEQYF. CDR3 DNA: TGTGCCAGTAGTTTTGGACTAGCGGGGTCCTACGAGCAGTACTTC.

The chain uses TRBV25-1 and TRBJ2-3, with a tentative D call TRBD1 (6 bases). The CDR3 runs to 16 residues. CDR1 is MGHDK, CDR2 SYGVNS, per germline. The V end lost 4 bases, the J end lost 1 base, and 15 bases lay between the germline ends. CDR3 amino acids: CASSVDSRPGTDTQYF. CDR3 sequence (DNA): TGTGCCAGCAGTGTGGACAGCCGGCCTGGCACAGATACGCAGTATTTT.

The chain combines TRBV6-5 with TRBJ2-5; D might be TRBD2 (7 bases). Germline V gene lookup returns CDR1 MNHEY and CDR2 SVGAGI. This CDR3 has 14 amino acids. V was cut by 2 bases and J by 5 bases, with 12 bases left in between. The CDR3 DNA reads as TGTGCCAGCAGTTACGGGGGGGCCGCTGAGACCCAGTACTTC. Translating it yields CASSYGGAAETQYF.

V and J are TRBV7-2 and TRBJ1-5; no definite D call. CDR1 is SGHTA and CDR2 is FQGNSA in the germline V gene. The CDR3 extends over 13 amino acids. Trimming pared 8 bases from V and 0 bases from J, leaving 8 bases between. CDR3 loop: CASAGHSNQPQHF. The DNA of the CDR3 is TGTGCCAGCGCTGGGCATAGCAATCAGCCCCAGCATTTT.

This chain joins TRBV21-1 and TRBJ1-4. TRBV21-1 counts as a pseudogene. The CDR3 spans 17 residues. CDR3 DNA: TGTGCCAGCAGCAAATGGTGGCCCTCGGGAGAAGATGAAAAACTGTTTTTT. Residues: CASSKWWPSGEDEKLFF.

V is TRBV7-2 and J is TRBJ1-2, with D possibly being TRBD1 (6 bases). The CDR3 runs 13 residues. From germline, CDR1 is SGHTA and CDR2 FQGNSA. Trimming cost V 3 bases and J 8 bases, with 13 bases left between them. CDR3 residues: CASSFDRTEGYTF. CDR3 sequence (DNA): TGTGCCAGCAGCTTTGACAGGACAGAAGGCTACACCTTC.

The rearrangement links TRBV15 to TRBJ1-5; D ambiguous. Germline V gene data show CDR1 as LNHNV and CDR2 as YYDKDF (reference sequence). The CDR3 has 12 amino acids. Deletions cut 6 bases from V and 3 bases from J, with 6 bases between. The CDR3 spells CATRGHNQPQHF. The CDR3 nucleotides read TGTGCCACCAGGGGCCACAATCAGCCCCAGCATTTT.

The chain is built from TRBV5-5 and TRBJ2-1; possibly TRBD2 for D (5 bases). Deletions cut 4 bases from V and 3 bases from J, with 11 bases between. The CDR3 length is 14 residues. In germline, CDR1 is SGHKS, CDR2 YYEKEE (reference sequence). Written as DNA, the CDR3 is TGTGCCAGCAGCATGGCGGCGGGCTACAATGAGCAGTTCTTC. This sequence encodes CASSMAAGYNEQFF.

This chain uses TRBV2 with TRBJ1-1; tentatively, D is TRBD1 (5 bases). Trimming cost V 4 bases and J 2 bases, with 11 bases left between them. The CDR3 extends over 14 amino acids. Germline V gives CDR1 SNHLY, CDR2 FYNNEI. The CDR3 DNA is TGTGCCAGCAGTGGGGGCAGTAGCAACACTGAAGCTTTCTTT. This translates into CASSGGSSNTEAFF.

V gene TRBV27 combines with J gene TRBJ2-7; TRBD1 agrees at 10 bases. V was clipped by 3 bases and J by 6 bases; unmatched bases: 11. This CDR3 contains 16 residues. CDR1 and CDR2 (germline): MNHEY, SMNVEV (reference sequence). CDR3 in amino acids: CASSLTLGQGFFEQYF. The CDR3 DNA sequence: TGTGCCAGCAGTTTGACTTTGGGACAGGGGTTCTTCGAGCAGTACTTC.

The genes are TRBV10-3 and TRBJ1-2; D possibly corresponds to TRBD1 (5 bases). The CDR3 is made up of 14 amino acids. Per germline, CDR1 ENHRY and CDR2 SYGVKD. Between the trimmed V and J ends, which lost 6 bases and 4 bases, there was a span of 15 bases. CDR3 protein: CAIRRNSGGYGYTF. CDR3 in DNA: TGTGCCATCAGGCGTAACAGCGGGGGCTATGGCTACACCTTC.

The chain recombines TRBV5-4 with TRBJ1-2; 8 nucleotides agree with TRBD1. The J segment lost 0 bases and the V segment lost 5 bases, leaving 12 bases of the junction unmatched. The CDR3 is 17 residues long. CDR1 and CDR2 from the germline V gene are SGHNT and YYREEE (reference sequence). The chain's CDR3 is CASRSGTGSISNYGYTF. DNA for the CDR3: TGTGCCAGCAGATCCGGGACAGGTTCTATCTCTAACTATGGCTACACCTTC.

This clone has just one count. This sequence joins TRBV5-1 and TRBJ2-7; 9 bases match TRBD2. The CDR3 covers 15 residues. In germline, CDR1 is SGHRS, CDR2 YFSETQ. Unmatched junction bases numbered 5, after V lost 0 bases and J lost 4 bases. For the CDR3, the DNA is TGCGCCAGCAGCTTGGATGGCGGGGGGGCTTACGAGCAGTACTTC. It yields the protein CASSLDGGGAYEQYF.

This clone was found once. The chain links TRBV7-9 to TRBJ1-1; D not certain. CDR3 size: 16 residues. V was pared by 2 bases and J by 5 bases, with 18 bases between. Germline V gene lookup returns CDR1 SEHNR and CDR2 FQNEAQ (reference sequence). CDR3 sequence: CASSLKFAEGRTEAFF. The CDR3 DNA is TGTGCCAGCAGCTTAAAGTTTGCAGAGGGTCGGACTGAAGCTTTCTTT.

V usage is TRBV11-2 and J usage is TRBJ2-1; 7 bases are shared with TRBD1. The CDR3 extends over 16 amino acids. Per germline, CDR1 SGHAT and CDR2 FQNNGV. J gave up 2 bases and V 7 bases, and 11 bases lay outside the gene matches. The CDR3 DNA follows: TGTGCCAGCACCGACCCGGGACAGCTGGCCTACAATGAGCAGTTCTTC. This gives the protein CASTDPGQLAYNEQFF.

V and J are TRBV7-9 and TRBJ2-1, with a tentative D call TRBD1 (6 bases). Germline V gives CDR1 SEHNR, CDR2 FQNEAQ (reference sequence). V was cut by 4 bases and J by 0 bases, with 13 bases left in between. The CDR3 runs to 16 residues. Here the CDR3 reads CASSSFRDTSYNEQFF. The CDR3 nucleotides read TGTGCCAGCAGCTCTTTTAGGGACACCTCCTACAATGAGCAGTTCTTC.

V and J are TRBV7-9 and TRBJ2-1, with D unresolved. Trimming removed 1 base from V and 7 bases from J, with 5 bases in between. CDR3 size: 12 residues. From germline, CDR1 is SEHNR and CDR2 FQNEAQ (reference sequence). CDR3 nucleotides: TGTGCCAGCAGCTTAGACTCTAATGAGCAGTTCTTC. This gives the protein CASSLDSNEQFF.

The chain combines TRBV11-3 with TRBJ2-1; 7 bases map to TRBD1. This CDR3 is 15 amino acids long. Looked up from germline, CDR1 is SGHNT and CDR2 is YENEEA. With V trimmed by 2 bases and J by 7 bases, 8 bases remained unmatched. The CDR3 region is CASSLIGQVDNEQFF. The CDR3 region has the DNA TGTGCCAGCAGCTTAATTGGACAGGTTGATAATGAGCAGTTCTTC.

The genes are TRBV25-1 and TRBJ1-1; TRBD1 is a possible D gene (6 bases). The V gene's germline CDR1 is MGHDK and CDR2 SYGVNS. This CDR3 is 16 amino acids long. V shed 2 bases and J shed 1 base, with 14 bases lying between them. The CDR3 here is CASSEIVGGRNTEAFF. The CDR3 coding sequence is TGTGCCAGCAGTGAAATCGTAGGGGGACGGAACACTGAAGCTTTCTTT.

This clone was observed once. V gene TRBV11-3 combines with J gene TRBJ2-1; D is possibly TRBD2 (5 bases). The CDR3 extends over 15 amino acids. The germline V gene encodes CDR1 SGHNT and CDR2 YENEEA. V was clipped by 3 bases and J by 1 base, with 10 bases between them. In nucleotides, the CDR3 is TGTGCCAGCAGCTTTTCTGGCGGGTCCTACAATGAGCAGTTCTTC. Its translation: CASSFSGGSYNEQFF.

This chain connects TRBV2 to TRBJ2-1; 16 positions match TRBD2. Germline CDR1 and CDR2: SNHLY and FYNNEI. The CDR3 is 16 residues long. V was clipped by 6 bases and J by 4 bases; unmatched bases: 3. The CDR3 DNA follows: TGTGCCAGCAGGAAGGGACTAGCGGGGGGGTACAATGAGCAGTTCTTC. Protein: CASRKGLAGGYNEQFF.

Worth noting for this clone: A read error may produce the germline difference seen at one junction end. This rearrangement joins TRBV19 to TRBJ2-1; D might be TRBD1 (5 bases). CDR1 and CDR2 (germline): LNHDA, SQIVND (reference sequence). The CDR3 consists of 14 residues. The CDR3: CASRWGPPANKQFF. Here the CDR3 DNA reads TGTGCCAGTAGATGGGGCCCGCCGGCCAATAAGCAGTTCTTC.

The chain has TRBV29-1 and TRBJ1-1, with D unresolved. The CDR3 loop spans 13 amino acids. With 2 bases removed from V and 5 bases from J, the gap between germline ends came to 12 bases. CDR1 is SQVTM and CDR2 is ANQGSEA in the germline V gene. The CDR3 coding sequence is TGCAGCGTTGAAAAGGCACCGGGAACTGAAGCTTTCTTT. The encoded protein is CSVEKAPGTEAFF.

V gene TRBV2 combines with J gene TRBJ2-7, with D maybe TRBD1 (5 bases). Germline-derived CDR1 and CDR2 are SNHLY and FYNNEI. Trimming cost V 7 bases and J 3 bases, with 13 bases left between them. This CDR3 comprises 13 residues. The CDR3 is CASIGLRDYEQYF. CDR3 coding DNA: TGTGCCAGCATTGGCCTCAGGGACTACGAGCAGTACTTC.

The chain carries TRBV9 and TRBJ2-7, with D possibly TRBD1 on 5 matching bases. From germline, CDR1 is SGDLS and CDR2 YYNGEE. This CDR3 is built from 14 residues. V lost 0 bases, J lost 3 bases, and 10 bases lay in between. The CDR3 sequence is CASSVGTFDYEQYF. CDR3 sequence (DNA): TGTGCCAGCAGCGTAGGGACATTCGACTACGAGCAGTACTTC.

J is TRBJ2-7 and V is TRBV29-1, with TRBD1 matching 10 bases. The ends lost 8 bases at V and 7 bases at J; junction bases unmatched: 8. The CDR3 spans 12 residues. In germline, CDR1 is SQVTM, CDR2 ANQGSEA. This CDR3 reads CSFTTGGEEQYF. CDR3 DNA sequence: TGCAGCTTCACGACAGGGGGCGAAGAGCAGTACTTC.